This record looks at one T cell receptor beta chain sequence and its context. The CDR3 contains 15 residues. CDR1 is SGHDN and CDR2 is FVKESK in the germline V gene. Trimming at V came to 4 bases and at J to 4 bases, leaving 7 bases not matched to a gene. This table comes from immunoSEQ multiplex PCR, and its TCRdb copy is limited to in-frame clones, with some not included. The data contain around 200,000 clones, about nine tenths of them singletons. The sample originates from a study of blood T cell repertoires in COVID-19. Allocation to cohorts depended on clinical history reported by the participants.

This clonotype was obtained from a man between 18 and 29 years old with acute COVID-19. The gene calls are TRBV14 and TRBJ2-1; 7 bases line up with TRBD1. Sequencing was carried out using PBMCs or T cells enriched from blood (not recorded which). The CDR3 protein is CASSPRTGAYNEQFF. The DNA of the CDR3 is TGTGCCAGCAGCCCCCGGACAGGCGCGTACAATGAGCAGTTCTTC.